The source of this T cell receptor (beta chain) is a study of control samples from healthy donors and cancer patients. Sequencing was performed with immunoSEQ multiplex PCR; in TCRdb, only in-frame clones are kept and a portion is missing. Of around 90,000 clones in the sample, over 80% were seen once. In germline, CDR1 is SGHTA, CDR2 FQGNSA. The trim removed 5 bases at V and 5 bases at J, leaving 8 bases unmatched. The CDR3 spans 14 residues. Specimen: blood. The clonotype originates from a man younger than 40 in good health. The J gene is TRBJ1-1, the V gene TRBV7-2; 7 bases map to TRBD1. As DNA, the CDR3 is TGTGCCAGCAGCCCGCACAGGGGAGGGACTGAAGCTTTCTTT. This sequence encodes CASSPHRGGTEAFF.